Listed below are T cell receptor beta chains from one sample, sequenced in a study of T cell changes during pregnancy in multiple sclerosis. Sequenced by immunoSEQ multiplex PCR; TCRdb stores in-frame clones only, minus some. The table has 50,000 to 60,000 clones, about 90% seen once; the top ten hold 0.15% to 0.2%. The material was CD4+ T cells from peripheral blood mononuclear cells, obtained after pregnancy. The receptors stem from a female donor in good health, enrolled as a control in a pregnancy study. Each CDR3 is given with its conserved first and last residue. D genes are given only for firm matches. Expanded clones are given a class, and other clones once, few, many or no size at all.

v_gene	d_gene	len	abundance	j_gene	CDR3aa	CDR3nt
TRBV27	TRBD2	16	NA	TRBJ2-3	CASSLREGRGTDTQYF	TGTGCCAGCAGTTTACGGGAGGGGCGGGGCACAGATACGCAGTATTTT
TRBV18	TRBD1	15	NA	TRBJ1-3	CASSQRQGFGNTIYF	TGTGCCAGCTCACAAAGACAGGGATTTGGAAACACCATATATTTT
TRBV30	NA	12	NA	TRBJ1-2	CAWSTTGYGYTF	TGTGCCTGGAGTACGACAGGCTATGGCTACACCTTC
TRBV2	TRBD1	15	NA	TRBJ1-2	CASTLRTGGDYGYTF	TGTGCCAGCACCTTAAGGACAGGGGGGGACTATGGCTACACCTTC
TRBV7-2	TRBD2	16	NA	TRBJ2-3	CASRLLAGALTDTQYF	TGTGCCAGCAGGTTACTAGCGGGGGCCTTAACAGATACGCAGTATTTT
TRBV14	NA	12	NA	TRBJ2-5	CASSQGAETQYF	TGTGCCAGCAGCCAAGGGGCAGAGACCCAGTACTTC
TRBV2	TRBD2	15	NA	TRBJ2-3	CASSFSGASTDTQYF	TGTGCCAGCAGTTTTAGCGGGGCCAGCACAGATACGCAGTATTTT
TRBV7-9	NA	13	NA	TRBJ1-2	CASSLGATGGYTF	TGTGCCAGCAGCTTGGGCGCCACTGGTGGCTACACCTTC
TRBV29-1	NA	12	NA	TRBJ2-6	CSVFSGANVLTF	TGCAGCGTCTTCTCTGGGGCCAACGTCCTGACTTTC
TRBV4-1	TRBD1	14	NA	TRBJ2-1	CASSRQGSYNEQFF	TGCGCCAGCAGCCGACAGGGCTCCTACAATGAGCAGTTCTTC
TRBV6-5	NA	14	NA	TRBJ1-1	CASSYGLVGTEAFF	TGTGCCAGCAGTTACGGGCTGGTGGGCACTGAAGCTTTCTTT
TRBV5-1	TRBD2	19	few	TRBJ2-1	CASSLVGTSGGARFNEQFF	TGCGCCAGCAGCTTGGTAGGAACTAGCGGGGGGGCCAGATTTAATGAGCAGTTCTTC
TRBV2	NA	12	NA	TRBJ1-2	CASSAEGFSYTF	TGTGCCAGCAGTGCTGAGGGCTTCAGCTACACCTTC
TRBV7-9	NA	13	few	TRBJ1-2	CASSPSGEGGYTF	TGTGCCAGCAGCCCTAGCGGAGAAGGTGGCTACACCTTC
TRBV2	NA	13	few	TRBJ1-5	CASSVDSWGPQHF	TGTGCCAGCAGTGTGGACAGTTGGGGGCCCCAGCATTTT
TRBV2	NA	13	NA	TRBJ1-1	CASTLTGGAEAFF	TGTGCCAGCACCCTAACTGGCGGCGCTGAAGCTTTCTTT
TRBV18	NA	14	NA	TRBJ2-7	CASSRRLETYEQYF	TGTGCCAGCTCTCGACGGCTGGAGACTTACGAGCAGTACTTC
TRBV7-6	TRBD2	15	once	TRBJ2-7	CASSPYGGGFYEQYF	TGTGCCAGCAGCCCGTATGGCGGGGGGTTTTACGAGCAGTACTTC
TRBV7-9	TRBD1	14	NA	TRBJ2-7	CASSIGQGANEQYF	TGTGCCAGCAGCATCGGACAGGGGGCCAACGAGCAGTACTTC
TRBV7-2	NA	13	NA	TRBJ2-1	CASSLVREGEQFF	TGTGCCAGCAGCTTAGTCCGAGAGGGTGAGCAGTTCTTC
TRBV19	TRBD1	13	NA	TRBJ1-6	CASSRQGSSPLHF	TGTGCCAGTAGTAGACAGGGTAGTTCACCCCTCCACTTT
TRBV27	TRBD1	15	NA	TRBJ2-7	CASSLYSGQGYEQYF	TGTGCCAGCAGTTTATATTCGGGACAGGGGTATGAGCAGTACTTC
TRBV7-2	TRBD1	14	few	TRBJ1-1	CASSRDRGLSEAFF	TGTGCCAGCAGTCGGGACAGGGGGCTTTCTGAAGCTTTCTTT
TRBV19	NA	14	few	TRBJ1-6	CASSIGPGNSPLHF	TGTGCCAGTAGTATAGGTCCAGGGAATTCACCCCTCCACTTT
TRBV9	NA	14	NA	TRBJ1-3	CASSVALSGNTIYF	TGTGCCAGCAGCGTAGCACTCTCTGGAAACACCATATATTTT
TRBV7-2	NA	12	NA	TRBJ2-7	CASGRDLYEQYF	TGTGCCAGCGGCCGGGATCTCTACGAGCAGTACTTC
TRBV19	NA	14	NA	TRBJ2-7	CASATNPQGYEQYF	TGTGCCAGTGCCACCAACCCTCAGGGGTACGAGCAGTACTTC
TRBV5-1	NA	14	NA	TRBJ2-5	CASSLGDIQETQYF	TGCGCCAGCAGCTTGGGGGACATACAAGAGACCCAGTACTTC